This T cell receptor (beta chain) emerged from a study of cytomegalovirus exposure and HLA in healthy donors. General study results and limits: The CMV antigen specificity of a few CMV-associated chains was confirmed through in vitro analysis. Later analysis showed most CMV-associated TCR beta chains appearing HLA-restricted. A later analysis reported that several of the most significant clusters appeared to be linked to common viral pathogens, among them Epstein-Barr virus.

For this clone: No antigen is known for it.

CDR3 length: 15 amino acids. The V and J ends lost 7 bases and 1 base, in that order; junction bases with no gene match: 9. CDR1 and CDR2 from the germline V gene are SGHTS and YDEGEE. Researchers ran the PCR with 60 Vbeta and 13 Jbeta primers. As handled by the study authors: Unique TCR beta chains totaled roughly 81 million in a later count, with around 12 million of them shared. Assay used: immunoSEQ multiplex PCR; TCRdb lists only in-frame clones, some missing. That table supplies the V and J calls and clone size; D and trimming were determined from the DNA. The sample contains about 160,000 clones, around 79% of which appear only once.

The source is a woman in her 50s in good health and CMV-seropositive. The V gene is TRBV5-8, the J gene TRBJ2-5; 8 nucleotides match TRBD1. Sequenced material: PBMCs. In nucleotides, the CDR3 is TGTGCCAGCTTGAAAACAGGGGGACCCCAAGAGACCCAGTACTTC. Translation: CASLKTGGPQETQYF.